Presented here are 27 T cell receptor beta chains from one specimen sequenced in a study of blood T cell repertoires in COVID-19. Only in-frame clones appear in the TCRdb table, and some are missing; sequencing was by immunoSEQ multiplex PCR. The data hold more than 250,000 clones, with about 89% observed a single time. Sequenced input: PBMCs or T cells enriched from blood (not recorded which). These receptors were collected from a young woman who had recovered from COVID-19.

The chain combines TRBV5-4 with TRBJ2-5, with D tentatively TRBD1 (5 bases). The V and J ends lost 4 bases and 2 bases respectively, with 9 bases between them. Germline V CDR1 and CDR2: SGHNT, YYREEE (reference sequence). The CDR3 runs to 13 residues. The CDR3 here is CASSRTLQETQYF. CDR3 sequence (DNA): TGTGCCAGCAGCCGGACACTTCAAGAGACCCAGTACTTC.

This chain joins TRBV2 and TRBJ1-5; D unresolved. Trimming removed 8 bases at V and 0 bases at J, with 8 bases between. The CDR3 is 13 residues long. Germline-derived CDR1 and CDR2 are SNHLY and FYNNEI. The CDR3 nucleotides are TGTGCCAGCCACTCGGGTAGCAATCAGCCCCAGCATTTT. It is translated as CASHSGSNQPQHF.

This clone was seen a single time. Additional DNA sequences in this sample encode the identical CDR3. The chain employs TRBV19 and TRBJ1-2; a weak D match, TRBD1 (5 bases). CDR3 length equals 13 residues. V lost 1 base and J lost 2, with 5 bases in between. Germline V gene sequence: CDR1 LNHDA, CDR2 SQIVND (reference sequence). CDR3 DNA: TGTGCCAGTAGTATAGGGGGCAACTATGGCTACACCTTC. Translating gives CASSIGGNYGYTF.

This clone has more than one count but fewer than ten. V and J are TRBV5-5 and TRBJ1-5, with 10 positions matching TRBD1. Germline trimming cut 7 bases from V and 4 bases from J; bases unmatched to any gene: 2. There are 13 residues in the CDR3. CDR1 and CDR2 (germline): SGHKS, YYEKEE (reference sequence). The CDR3 reads CASGTGENQPQHF. The CDR3 nucleotides are TGTGCCAGCGGGACAGGGGAAAATCAGCCCCAGCATTTT. Full variable domain (outside the CDR3, taken from reference TRBV5-5 and TRBJ1-5): DAGVTQSPTHLIKTRGQQVTLRCSPISGHKSVSWYQQVLGQGPQFIFQYYEKEERGRGNFPDRFSARQFPNYSSELNVNALLLGDSALYLCASGTGENQPQHFGDGTRLSIL.

This clone was counted once. The chain couples TRBV5-1 to TRBJ2-3; 8 bases match TRBD2. CDR1 and CDR2 from the germline V gene are SGHRS and YFSETQ. CDR3 size: 15 residues. Germline trimming cut 3 bases from V and 3 bases from J; bases unmatched to any gene: 6. The CDR3 protein is CASSYGGAGTDTQYF. As DNA, the CDR3 is TGCGCCAGCAGCTACGGGGGGGCCGGGACAGATACGCAGTATTTT.

This chain links TRBV5-6 with TRBJ1-4; D may be TRBD1 (6 bases). The CDR3 is 15 amino acids. Germline V lookup: CDR1 SGHDT, CDR2 YYEEEE. Trimming shortened V by 3 bases and J by 3 bases, and 12 bases separated the two germline ends. The CDR3 bases are TGTGCCAGCAGCTCGAGACAGGACGCTAATGAAAAACTGTTTTTT. Translating it yields CASSSRQDANEKLFF.

This clone has just one count. The same CDR3 is also encoded by other DNA sequences in this sample. The rearrangement links TRBV7-3 to TRBJ1-1, with 8 bases identical to TRBD1. CDR3 length: 13 residues. V trimming: 1 base; J trimming: 5 bases; junction bases outside the gene matches: 0. Looked up from germline, CDR1 is SGHTA and CDR2 is FQGTGA. This CDR3 reads CASSLRQGTEAFF. DNA for the CDR3: TGTGCCAGCAGCTTAAGACAGGGGACTGAAGCTTTCTTT.

V is TRBV14 and J is TRBJ2-5; weak D call: TRBD2 (5 bases). This CDR3 contains 15 residues. Germline lookup yields CDR1 SGHDN and CDR2 FVKESK. Trimming took 1 base from V and 2 from J, leaving 11 bases between them. The CDR3 protein is CASSQVRDVQETQYF. Here the CDR3 DNA reads TGTGCCAGCAGCCAAGTGAGGGATGTTCAAGAGACCCAGTACTTC.

V usage is TRBV30 and J usage is TRBJ1-1, with 8 bases aligning to TRBD1. V dropped 6 bases and J dropped 0; count of bases not matched to a gene: 6. This CDR3 is 14 amino acids long. Germline V gene data show CDR1 as GTSNPN and CDR2 as SVGIG (reference sequence). CDR3 coding DNA: TGTGCCTGTAACAGGGGGTATGTGAACACTGAAGCTTTCTTT. Protein sequence: CACNRGYVNTEAFF. Full variable domain (rest looked up from reference TRBV30 and TRBJ1-1): SQTIHQWPATLVQPVGSPLSLECTVEGTSNPNLYWYRQAAGRGLQLLFYSVGIGQISSEVPQNLSASRPQDRQFILSSKKLLLSDSGFYLCACNRGYVNTEAFFGQGTRLTVV.

In this sample, this clone turned up a few times. The rearrangement uses TRBV2 and TRBJ1-6; no reliable D call. Between the trimmed V and J ends, which lost 2 bases and 2 bases, there was a span of 7 bases. The germline gives CDR1 SNHLY, CDR2 FYNNEI. The CDR3 is made up of 15 amino acids. CDR3 sequence reads: CASSERGPYNSPLHF. In DNA form, the CDR3 reads TGTGCCAGCAGTGAAAGAGGGCCCTATAATTCACCCCTCCACTTT.

J is TRBJ1-1 and V is TRBV5-6; weak D call: TRBD1 (6 bases). The CDR3 runs to 13 residues. Trimming took 4 bases from V and 5 from J, leaving 12 bases between them. Germline V CDR1 and CDR2: SGHDT, YYEEEE. The CDR3: CASSIIQGTEAFF. Written as DNA, the CDR3 is TGTGCCAGCAGCATAATACAGGGTACTGAAGCTTTCTTT.

The chain links TRBV9 to TRBJ1-3; possibly TRBD1 for D (5 bases). The CDR3 is made up of 15 amino acids. Between the trimmed V and J ends, which lost 3 bases and 4 bases, there was a span of 14 bases. Per the germline V gene, CDR1 is SGDLS and CDR2 is YYNGEE. DNA of the CDR3: TGTGCCAGCAGCGCTGACTCGACAGTAGGAAACACCATATATTTT. Translation: CASSADSTVGNTIYF.

This clone was recorded once. V and J are TRBV7-2 and TRBJ1-2; 9 bases are shared with TRBD1. V lost 1 base, J lost 5 bases, and 2 bases stayed unmatched. Germline V gene data show CDR1 as SGHTA and CDR2 as FQGNSA. This CDR3 spans 14 amino acids. The CDR3 protein is CASSLDGTGYGYTF. For the CDR3, the DNA is TGTGCCAGCAGCTTAGATGGGACAGGGTATGGCTACACCTTC.

V is TRBV12-5 and J is TRBJ1-5, with TRBD1 matching 9 bases. V dropped 6 bases and J dropped 4; count of bases not matched to a gene: 7. Germline CDR1 LGHNT, CDR2 FRNRAP. This CDR3 has 15 amino acids. The CDR3 DNA follows: TGTGCTAGTGGCACCGACAGGGGGGGGAATCAGCCCCAGCATTTT. Translation: CASGTDRGGNQPQHF.

V gene TRBV10-3 combines with J gene TRBJ2-1; TRBD2 matches at 7 bases. J was trimmed by 0 bases and V by 1 base; bases with no gene match: 3. CDR1 and CDR2 (germline): ENHRY, SYGVKD. The CDR3 is made up of 16 amino acids. The CDR3 sequence is CAISEWGGSSYNEQFF. As DNA, the CDR3 is TGTGCCATCAGTGAGTGGGGCGGGAGCTCCTACAATGAGCAGTTCTTC.

This clone has a single count. The chain employs TRBV24-1 and TRBJ2-7; TRBD2 agrees at 12 bases. Trimming removed 7 bases from V and 8 bases from J; junction bases left unmatched: 14. The CDR3 consists of 16 residues. From germline, CDR1 is KGHDR and CDR2 SFDVKD. DNA for the CDR3: TGTGCCACCAGCCGACTAGCGGGGGCGAAACGATGGAAGCAGTACTTC. Translating it yields CATSRLAGAKRWKQYF.

The rearrangement joins TRBV11-2 to TRBJ1-1, with TRBD1 matching 7 bases. V was pared by 4 bases and J by 1 base, with 3 bases of the junction left unmatched. The CDR3 runs 14 residues. The V gene's germline CDR1 is SGHAT and CDR2 FQNNGV. The CDR3 DNA sequence: TGTGCCAGCAGCTCACACAGGGGGAACACTGAAGCTTTCTTT. Its translation is CASSSHRGNTEAFF.

The rearrangement links TRBV6-5 to TRBJ1-1; D is undetermined. From germline, CDR1 is MNHEY and CDR2 SVGAGI. This CDR3 contains 14 residues. V lost 2 bases and J lost 2, with 9 bases in between. CDR3 sequence: CASSYLPSNTEAFF. Here the CDR3 DNA reads TGTGCCAGCAGTTACCTCCCCAGTAACACTGAAGCTTTCTTT.

V is TRBV6-5 and J is TRBJ1-2; D might be TRBD1 (5 bases). Germline assignment: CDR1 MNHEY and CDR2 SVGAGI. Trimming stripped 6 bases from V and 4 bases from J, with 12 bases between. CDR3 length: 13 residues. CDR3 in amino acids: CASRLTAPYGYTF. The CDR3 bases are TGTGCCAGCAGGTTGACAGCTCCCTATGGCTACACCTTC.

The V gene is TRBV9, the J gene TRBJ1-1; 8 positions match TRBD1. Germline V gene lookup returns CDR1 SGDLS and CDR2 YYNGEE. The CDR3 runs 13 residues. J lost 5 bases, V lost 4 bases, and 4 bases had no gene match. The chain's CDR3 is CASSPRDRTEAFF. The CDR3 nucleotides are TGTGCCAGCAGCCCCCGGGACAGGACTGAAGCTTTCTTT.

The chain couples TRBV6-5 to TRBJ1-5; D may be TRBD1 (5 bases). The CDR3 is 13 residues long. V shed 6 bases and J shed 4 bases, with 10 bases lying between them. The germline gives CDR1 MNHEY, CDR2 SVGAGI. CDR3 coding DNA: TGTGCCAGCAGCCGGGGGGAGAATCAGCCCCAGCATTTT. This sequence encodes CASSRGENQPQHF.

This chain connects TRBV7-8 to TRBJ1-1; TRBD1 agrees at 7 bases. V shed 5 bases, J shed 4 bases, and the junction held 16 bases outside the gene matches. Per germline, CDR1 SGHVS and CDR2 FQNEAQ. The CDR3 contains 17 residues. The CDR3 DNA is TGTGCCAGCAGCCTCCAGGGGGGAGTAATGGGCGTCACTGAAGCTTTCTTT. Translating gives CASSLQGGVMGVTEAFF. Looking up the rest from reference TRBV7-8 and TRBJ1-1 gives the full variable domain: GAGVSQSPRYKVAKRGQDVALRCDPISGHVSLFWYQQALGQGPEFLTYFQNEAQLDKSGLPSDRFFAERPEGSVSTLKIQRTQQEDSAVYLCASSLQGGVMGVTEAFFGQGTRLTVV.

This chain links TRBV7-9 with TRBJ1-2; D is ambiguous. Germline V gene lookup returns CDR1 SEHNR and CDR2 FQNEAQ (reference sequence). Trimming cost V 10 bases and J 3 bases, with 9 bases left between them. The length of the CDR3 is 11 residues. CDR3 DNA: TGTGCCACCACTTCGGACTATGGCTACACCTTC. Its protein is CATTSDYGYTF.

In its sample, this clone was seen once. CDR3: CASWKGQGVTEAFF. CDR3 DNA sequence: TGTGCCAGCTGGAAGGGACAGGGGGTAACTGAAGCTTTCTTT. The V call is TRBV18, the J call TRBJ1-1; 11 nucleotides align to TRBD1. Germline V CDR1 and CDR2: KGHSH, LQKENI. The CDR3 length is 14 residues. V gave up 7 bases and J gave up 5 bases; unmatched junction bases: 6.

The gene calls are TRBV28 and TRBJ1-1; possibly TRBD1 for D (5 bases). Germline V gene data show CDR1 as MDHEN and CDR2 as SYDVKM. Trimming took off 5 bases at V and 4 bases at J, with 20 bases between the two ends. The CDR3 is 16 residues long. This CDR3 reads CASSHLTRRDFTEAFF. The CDR3 DNA reads as TGTGCCAGCAGTCACCTGACAAGGAGGGACTTCACTGAAGCTTTCTTT.

This clone appeared a few times. This chain uses TRBV7-3 with TRBJ1-1; 8 bases agree with TRBD1. Per the germline V gene, CDR1 is SGHTA and CDR2 is FQGTGA. There are 13 residues in the CDR3. Trimming cost V 4 bases and J 6 bases; bases outside gene matches: 4. CDR3 sequence: CASSSTGAAEAFF. The CDR3 nucleotides are TGTGCCAGCAGCTCGACAGGGGCCGCTGAAGCTTTCTTT.

The chain is built from TRBV5-4 and TRBJ2-3; maybe TRBD1 (6 bases). Germline V gene data show CDR1 as SGHNT and CDR2 as YYREEE (reference sequence). This CDR3 has 16 residues. Trimming removed 3 bases from V and 3 bases from J, with 17 bases in between. The CDR3 loop is CASSSPRGLATDTQYF. The CDR3 nucleotides read TGTGCCAGCAGCTCCCCCAGGGGTCTTGCGACAGATACGCAGTATTTT.